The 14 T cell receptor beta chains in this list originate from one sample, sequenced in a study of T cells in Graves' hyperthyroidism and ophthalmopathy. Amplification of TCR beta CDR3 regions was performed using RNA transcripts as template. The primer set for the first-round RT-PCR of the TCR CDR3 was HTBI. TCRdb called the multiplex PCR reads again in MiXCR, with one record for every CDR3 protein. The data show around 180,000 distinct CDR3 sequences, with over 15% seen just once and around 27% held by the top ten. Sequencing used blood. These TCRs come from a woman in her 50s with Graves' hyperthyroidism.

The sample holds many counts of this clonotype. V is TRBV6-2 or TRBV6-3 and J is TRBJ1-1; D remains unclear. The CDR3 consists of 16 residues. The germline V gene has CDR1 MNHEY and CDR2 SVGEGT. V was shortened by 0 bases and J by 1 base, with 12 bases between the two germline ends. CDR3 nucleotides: TGTGCCAGCAGTTACTCCCGTCTCGCACAGAACACTGAAGCTTTCTTT. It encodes CASSYSRLAQNTEAFF.

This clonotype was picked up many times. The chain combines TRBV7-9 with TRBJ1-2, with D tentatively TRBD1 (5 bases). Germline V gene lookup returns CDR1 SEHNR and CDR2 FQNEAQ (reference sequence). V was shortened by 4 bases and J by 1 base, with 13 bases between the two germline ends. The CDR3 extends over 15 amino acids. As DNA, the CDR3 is TGTGCCAGCAGCTCCCCGGACGGACATAACTATGGCTACACCTTC. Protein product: CASSSPDGHNYGYTF.

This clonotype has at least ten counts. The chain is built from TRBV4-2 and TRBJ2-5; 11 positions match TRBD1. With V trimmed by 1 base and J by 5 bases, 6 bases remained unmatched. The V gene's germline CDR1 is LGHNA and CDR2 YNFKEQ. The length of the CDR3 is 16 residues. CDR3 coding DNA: TGTGCCAGCAGCCAAGGTGGCGGGACAGGGGGGGAGACCCAGTACTTC. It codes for CASSQGGGTGGETQYF.

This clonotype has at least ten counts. The CDR3 coding sequence is TGTGCCAGCAGCCTTCGGGACAGAAACACTGAAGCTTTCTTT. As protein: CASSLRDRNTEAFF. V usage is TRBV14 and J usage is TRBJ1-1; 7 bases map to TRBD1. This CDR3 has 14 residues. The germline CDR1 and CDR2 sequences are SGHDN and FVKESK. The V and J ends lost 4 bases and 2 bases, in that order; junction bases with no gene match: 4.

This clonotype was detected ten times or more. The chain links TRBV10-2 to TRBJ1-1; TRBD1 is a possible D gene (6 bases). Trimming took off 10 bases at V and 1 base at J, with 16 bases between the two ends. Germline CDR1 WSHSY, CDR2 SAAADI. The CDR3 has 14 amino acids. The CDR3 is CATGQLATNTEAFF. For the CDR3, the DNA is TGCGCCACCGGACAGCTCGCTACGAACACTGAAGCTTTCTTT.

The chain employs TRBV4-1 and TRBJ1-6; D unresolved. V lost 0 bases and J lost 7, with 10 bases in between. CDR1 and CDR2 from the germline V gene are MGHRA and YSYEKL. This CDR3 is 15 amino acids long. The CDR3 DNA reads TGCGCCAGCAGCCAAGAGGTGGGCGGAAATTCACCCCTCCACTTT. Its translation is CASSQEVGGNSPLHF.

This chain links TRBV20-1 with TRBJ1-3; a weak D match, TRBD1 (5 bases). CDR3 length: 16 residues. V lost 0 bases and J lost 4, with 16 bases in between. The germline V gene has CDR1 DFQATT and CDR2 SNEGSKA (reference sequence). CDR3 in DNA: TGCAGTGCTAGAGACCCTTTAACAGGATCAGGAAACACCATATATTTT. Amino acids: CSARDPLTGSGNTIYF.

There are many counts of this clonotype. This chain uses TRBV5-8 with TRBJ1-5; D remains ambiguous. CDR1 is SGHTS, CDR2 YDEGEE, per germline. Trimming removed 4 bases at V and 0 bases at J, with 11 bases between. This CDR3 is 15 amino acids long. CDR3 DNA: TGTGCCAGCAGCCCCCGCGGCTATAGCAATCAGCCCCAGCATTTT. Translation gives CASSPRGYSNQPQHF.

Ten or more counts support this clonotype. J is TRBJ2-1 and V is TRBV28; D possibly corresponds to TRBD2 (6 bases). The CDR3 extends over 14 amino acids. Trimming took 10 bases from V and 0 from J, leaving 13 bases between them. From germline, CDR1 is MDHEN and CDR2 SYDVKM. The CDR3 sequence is CATAGGISYNEQFF. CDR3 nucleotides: TGTGCCACCGCGGGCGGGATCTCCTACAATGAGCAGTTCTTC.

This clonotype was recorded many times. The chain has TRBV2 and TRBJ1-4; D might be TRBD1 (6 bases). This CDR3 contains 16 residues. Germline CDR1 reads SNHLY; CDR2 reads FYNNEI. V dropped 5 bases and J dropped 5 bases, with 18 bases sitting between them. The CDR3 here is CASSTTTGGGNEKLFF. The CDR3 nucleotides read TGTGCCAGCAGTACCACGACGGGAGGGGGGAATGAAAAACTGTTTTTT.

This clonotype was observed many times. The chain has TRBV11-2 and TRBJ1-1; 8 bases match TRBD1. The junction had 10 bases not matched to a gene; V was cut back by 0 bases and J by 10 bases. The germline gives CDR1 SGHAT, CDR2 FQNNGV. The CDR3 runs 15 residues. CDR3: CASSLDGQGARVAFF. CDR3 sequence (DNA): TGTGCCAGCAGCTTAGACGGCCAGGGGGCGAGGGTAGCTTTCTTT.

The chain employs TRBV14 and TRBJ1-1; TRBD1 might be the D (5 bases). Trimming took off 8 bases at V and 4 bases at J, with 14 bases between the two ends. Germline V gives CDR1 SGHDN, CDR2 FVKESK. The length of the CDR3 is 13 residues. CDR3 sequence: CASRVLGTTEAFF. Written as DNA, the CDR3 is TGTGCCAGCCGTGTCCTAGGGACCACTGAAGCTTTCTTT.

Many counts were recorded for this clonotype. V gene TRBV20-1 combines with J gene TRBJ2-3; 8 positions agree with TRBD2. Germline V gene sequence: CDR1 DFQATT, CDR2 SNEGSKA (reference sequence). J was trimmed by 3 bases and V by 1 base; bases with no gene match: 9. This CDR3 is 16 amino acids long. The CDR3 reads CSARGGRGGITDTQYF. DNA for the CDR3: TGCAGTGCTAGAGGGGGACGGGGGGGGATAACAGATACGCAGTATTTT.

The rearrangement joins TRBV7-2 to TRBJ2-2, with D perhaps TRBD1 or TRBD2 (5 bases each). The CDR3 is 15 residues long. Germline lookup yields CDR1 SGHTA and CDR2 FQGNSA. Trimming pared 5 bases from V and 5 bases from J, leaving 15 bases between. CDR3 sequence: CASSPGRQTTGELFF. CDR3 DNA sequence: TGTGCCAGCAGCCCGGGGCGCCAGACAACCGGGGAGCTGTTTTTT.